One sample yielded the 8 T cell receptor beta chains listed below, sequenced in a study of shared clonotypes between healthy human individuals. The naive CD8 subset, CD45RO-negative cells positively selected for CCR7, excluded terminally differentiated effector memory CD45RA+ cells. Produced via immunoSEQ multiplex PCR; TCRdb's table is partial and in-frame only. The sample records roughly 2,000,000 clones, approximately 94% being singletons. The sample comprised naive CD8+ T cells sorted from blood. Receptors originate from a man aged 18 to 35 in good health.

The rearrangement uses TRBV5-4 and TRBJ2-1; 9 bases line up with TRBD2. Germline trimming cut 3 bases from V and 9 bases from J; bases unmatched to any gene: 10. Germline V gives CDR1 SGHNT, CDR2 YYREEE (reference sequence). This CDR3 contains 15 residues. The CDR3 loop is CASSSSQREDGEQFF. DNA for the CDR3: TGTGCCAGCAGCTCATCTCAGCGGGAGGACGGTGAGCAGTTCTTC.

As regards this clone: Distinct nucleotide sequences in the sample also encode this CDR3. This chain links TRBV19 with TRBJ2-5; D ambiguous. CDR3 length: 12 residues. Germline values: CDR1 LNHDA, CDR2 SQIVND (reference sequence). Between the trimmed V and J ends, which lost 1 base and 3 bases, there was a span of 3 bases. The CDR3 nucleotides are TGTGCCAGTAGTATAGGGGAAGAGACCCAGTACTTC. This sequence encodes CASSIGEETQYF.

The chain carries TRBV27 and TRBJ2-7, with D unclear. The CDR3 is made up of 16 amino acids. The germline V and J ends were trimmed by 2 bases and 0 bases, with 14 bases remaining between them. Germline lookup yields CDR1 MNHEY and CDR2 SMNVEV (reference sequence). This CDR3 reads CASSLKGSAYSYEQYF. CDR3 in DNA: TGTGCCAGCAGTTTAAAAGGCTCGGCATACTCCTACGAGCAGTACTTC.

The gene calls are TRBV27 and TRBJ2-1; D is undetermined. The CDR3 has 13 amino acids. CDR1 is MNHEY, CDR2 SMNVEV, per germline (reference sequence). V lost 5 bases to trimming and J lost 5 bases, with 10 bases between them. CDR3 region: CASSPFIHNEQFF. DNA of the CDR3: TGTGCCAGCAGTCCTTTCATCCACAATGAGCAGTTCTTC.

This rearrangement joins TRBV28 to TRBJ2-3; D may be TRBD1 or TRBD2 (5 bases each). Germline assignment: CDR1 MDHEN and CDR2 SYDVKM. The V end was cut by 2 bases, the J end by 2 bases, with 14 bases between. The CDR3 sequence is 16 residues long. CDR3 coding DNA: TGTGCCAGCAGTTTACTTAGTAAAGGGACCACAGATACGCAGTATTTT. As protein: CASSLLSKGTTDTQYF. Full variable domain (missing parts from reference TRBV28 and TRBJ2-3): DVKVTQSSRYLVKRTGEKVFLECVQDMDHENMFWYRQDPGLGLRLIYFSYDVKMKEKGDIPEGYSVSREKKERFSLILESASTNQTSMYLCASSLLSKGTTDTQYFGPGTRLTVL.

The table lists this clone with a count of one. This rearrangement joins TRBV19 to TRBJ1-5; D remains ambiguous. V gave up 4 bases and J gave up 5 bases, with 12 bases separating them. This CDR3 region has 14 residues. The germline gives CDR1 LNHDA, CDR2 SQIVND (reference sequence). DNA for the CDR3: TGTGCCAGTAGTAGCTATGGGAATGATCAGCCCCAGCATTTT. Residues: CASSSYGNDQPQHF.

CDR3 in amino acids: CASSATGELFF. CDR3 sequence (DNA): TGTGCCAGCAGTGCCACCGGGGAGCTGTTTTTT. The V gene is TRBV6-5, the J gene TRBJ2-2, with D hard to call. V lost 5 bases to trimming and J lost 4 bases, with 2 bases between them. Germline CDR1 reads MNHEY; CDR2 reads SVGAGI. The CDR3 is 11 residues long.

V and J are TRBV10-1 and TRBJ2-2, with 9 bases aligning to TRBD1. CDR3 size: 15 residues. Trimming at V came to 3 bases and at J to 5 bases, leaving 4 bases not matched to a gene. The germline CDR1 and CDR2 sequences are WNHNN and SYGVQD (reference sequence). The CDR3 sequence: CASSDGTGITGELFF. Written as DNA, the CDR3 is TGCGCCAGCAGTGATGGGACAGGGATTACCGGGGAGCTGTTTTTT.